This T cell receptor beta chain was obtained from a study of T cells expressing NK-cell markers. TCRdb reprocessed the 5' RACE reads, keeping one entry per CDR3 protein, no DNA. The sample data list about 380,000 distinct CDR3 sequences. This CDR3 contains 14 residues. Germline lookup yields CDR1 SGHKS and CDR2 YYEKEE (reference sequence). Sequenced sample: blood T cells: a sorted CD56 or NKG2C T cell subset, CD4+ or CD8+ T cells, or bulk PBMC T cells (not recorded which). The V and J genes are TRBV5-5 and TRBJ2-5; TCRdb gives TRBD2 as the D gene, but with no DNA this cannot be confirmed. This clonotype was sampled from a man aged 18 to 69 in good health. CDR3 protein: CASSFLRRGETQYF.